Below are 2 T cell receptor beta chains sequenced from a single sample in a study of CD8 T cells in ankylosing spondylitis. Each CDR3 protein gets one entry after TCRdb re-called the 5' RACE reads with MiXCR. The data hold around 430,000 distinct CDR3 sequences, with roughly 15% observed a single time. Study observations and caveats: About 8 highly homologous variants formed a TCR beta motif that appeared characteristic of ankylosing spondylitis blood.

No antigens are known for them. The specimen sequenced was blood, either unsorted or a sorted T cell fraction (not recorded which). Receptors originate from a male donor with ankylosing spondylitis.

The chain links TRBV7-9 to TRBJ2-1, with 7 bases aligning to TRBD1. V dropped 3 bases and J dropped 8; count of bases not matched to a gene: 10. The CDR3 is made up of 15 amino acids. Germline CDR1 SEHNR, CDR2 FQNEAQ (reference sequence). DNA of the CDR3: TGTGCCAGCAGCTTCCGGGACAGATATGAGGATGAGCAGTTCTTC. It is translated as CASSFRDRYEDEQFF. The full variable domain, with the rest looked up from reference TRBV7-9 and TRBJ2-1, is DTGVSQNPRHKITKRGQNVTFRCDPISEHNRLYWYRQTLGQGPEFLTYFQNEAQLEKSRLLSDRFSAERPKGSFSTLEIQRTEQGDSAMYLCASSFRDRYEDEQFFGPGTRLTVL.

This chain uses TRBV7-6 with TRBJ2-1; possibly TRBD1 or TRBD2 for D (6 bases each). V gave up 1 base and J gave up 8 bases, with 21 bases separating them. Per germline, CDR1 SGHVS and CDR2 FNYEAQ. The CDR3 is made up of 17 amino acids. This CDR3 reads CASSLGLPGGGLDEQFF. The CDR3 DNA sequence: TGTGCCAGCAGCTTAGGACTTCCCGGTGGGGGGCTCGATGAGCAGTTCTTC.